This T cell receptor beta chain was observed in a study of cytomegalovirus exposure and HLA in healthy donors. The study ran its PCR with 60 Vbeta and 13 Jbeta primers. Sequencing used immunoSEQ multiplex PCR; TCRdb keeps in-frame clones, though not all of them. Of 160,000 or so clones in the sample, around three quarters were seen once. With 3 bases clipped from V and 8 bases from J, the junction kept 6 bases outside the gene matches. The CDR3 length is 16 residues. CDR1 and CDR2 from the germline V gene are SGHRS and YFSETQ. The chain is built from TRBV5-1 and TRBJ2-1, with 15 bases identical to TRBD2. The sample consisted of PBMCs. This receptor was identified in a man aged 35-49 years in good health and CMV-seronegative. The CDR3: CASSSGTSGRSDEQFF. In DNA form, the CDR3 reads TGCGCCAGCAGCTCGGGGACTAGCGGGAGGTCCGATGAGCAGTTCTTC.